Following are 18 T cell receptor beta chains from one sample sequenced in a study of blood T cells in healthy people across ages (dated by TCRdb to 2014 to 2015). The library was produced with 5' RACE. The sequencer was an Illumina HiSeq 2500. The second PCR ran for roughly 7 to 12 cycles and used a J-beta primer mix along with a sample-barcoded 5' primer. The public reads were reanalyzed by TCRdb: fastp trimming at Q25, MiXCR alignment, in-frame beta chains only. Rows merge per CDR3 protein into single entries with the most common DNA and genes. The sample has over 600,000 distinct CDR3 sequences on record, about 47% of them singletons. 15% to 20% of the sample goes to the ten largest clones. Material for sequencing was blood. The receptors derive from a man at least 80 years old in good health.

This clonotype was recorded many times. The V and J genes are TRBV4-3 and TRBJ2-3; 9 positions agree with TRBD2. The CDR3 has 16 amino acids. The J segment lost 1 base and the V segment lost 4 bases, leaving 6 bases of the junction unmatched. Germline V gene lookup returns CDR1 LGHNA and CDR2 YSLEER. The CDR3 sequence is CASSPGVAGGTDTQYF. The CDR3 nucleotides are TGCGCCAGCAGCCCCGGGGTAGCGGGAGGCACAGATACGCAGTATTTT.

This clonotype showed up many times. The rearrangement links TRBV10-3 to TRBJ2-1, with 14 bases that match TRBD2. The CDR3 has 15 residues. CDR1 is ENHRY, CDR2 SYGVKD, per germline. With 3 bases clipped from V and 7 bases from J, the junction kept 2 bases outside the gene matches. The CDR3 loop reads CAISEWTSGRNEQFF. The CDR3 DNA sequence: TGTGCCATCAGTGAATGGACTAGCGGGAGGAATGAGCAGTTCTTC.

The CDR3 region has the DNA TGTGCCAGCAGTCCAAGTCTTACTGAAGCTTTCTTT. Translating it yields CASSPSLTEAFF. The rearrangement joins TRBV28 to TRBJ1-1; D is unresolved. V lost 5 bases, J lost 5 bases, and 9 bases lay in between. The CDR3 spans 12 residues. Germline lookup yields CDR1 MDHEN and CDR2 SYDVKM.

The rearrangement uses TRBV10-3 and TRBJ1-4, with a tentative D call TRBD1 (5 bases). The ends were cut back, 2 bases at V and 8 bases at J, with 12 bases in the middle. The CDR3 totals 14 residues. The germline V gene has CDR1 ENHRY and CDR2 SYGVKD. The CDR3 DNA follows: TGTGCCATCAGTGAGGAGTCAGGGAACGAAAAACTGTTTTTT. Amino acid sequence: CAISEESGNEKLFF.

This clonotype turned up a few times. The V call is TRBV27, the J call TRBJ2-3, with 9 nucleotides matching TRBD2. The J segment lost 1 base and the V segment lost 5 bases, leaving 4 bases of the junction unmatched. Germline CDR1 is MNHEY and CDR2 is SMNVEV (reference sequence). The CDR3 consists of 15 residues. The CDR3 sequence is CASSTRLAGTDTQYF. CDR3 nucleotide sequence: TGTGCCAGCAGTACAAGACTAGCGGGCACAGATACGCAGTATTTT.

The V gene is TRBV30, the J gene TRBJ1-3, with D unclear. The V gene's germline CDR1 is GTSNPN and CDR2 SVGIG (reference sequence). V was trimmed by 1 base and J by 6 bases, leaving 7 bases between them. This CDR3 is built from 12 residues. The CDR3 spells CAWSAGINTIYF. The CDR3 DNA reads TGTGCCTGGAGTGCGGGGATAAACACCATATATTTT.

This clonotype was seen a handful of times. V and J are TRBV14 and TRBJ2-7; the D is unclear. Deletions cut 0 bases from V and 3 bases from J, with 3 bases between. This CDR3 is 12 amino acids long. CDR1 and CDR2 (germline): SGHDN, FVKESK. In DNA, the CDR3 is TGTGCCAGCAGCCAAGATTTCTACGAGCAGTACTTC. The encoded protein is CASSQDFYEQYF. Looking up the rest from reference TRBV14 and TRBJ2-7 gives the full variable domain: EAGVTQFPSHSVIEKGQTVTLRCDPISGHDNLYWYRRVMGKEIKFLLHFVKESKQDESGMPNNRFLAERTGGTYSTLKVQPAELEDSGVYFCASSQDFYEQYFGPGTRLTVT.

The chain carries TRBV3-1 and TRBJ2-1; 7 bases fit TRBD2. The CDR3 loop spans 16 amino acids. Looked up from germline, CDR1 is LGHDT and CDR2 is YNNKEL (reference sequence). After removal of 4 bases from V and 4 bases from J, the junction contained 10 bases not matched to a gene. CDR3 DNA sequence: TGTGCCAGCAGCCGCCTCTCGGCTAGCGGTTACAATGAGCAGTTCTTC. It is translated as CASSRLSASGYNEQFF.

This chain links TRBV6-2 or TRBV6-3 with TRBJ1-1, with D hard to call. The CDR3 runs to 13 residues. Trimming removed 10 bases from V and 1 base from J, with 13 bases in between. Germline V gives CDR1 MNHEY, CDR2 SVGEGT. In DNA form, the CDR3 reads TGTGCCACTTCCGATGGCGGGAACACTGAAGCTTTCTTT. It yields the protein CATSDGGNTEAFF.

Only one count was recorded for this clonotype. The chain has TRBV12-3 or TRBV12-4 and TRBJ2-1; the D gene could be TRBD1 or TRBD2 (5 bases each). With 5 bases removed from V and 8 bases from J, the gap between germline ends came to 19 bases. The CDR3 runs to 15 residues. The CDR3 region is CASSPGTRMGDEQFF. CDR3 coding DNA: TGTGCCAGCAGTCCGGGGACCCGGATGGGCGATGAGCAGTTCTTC.

The chain has TRBV2 and TRBJ2-1, with 9 bases aligning to TRBD2. J gave up 6 bases and V 7 bases, and 10 bases lay outside the gene matches. Germline lookup yields CDR1 SNHLY and CDR2 FYNNEI. The CDR3 has 15 amino acids. CDR3 sequence: CASTQRGAGVNEQFF. For the CDR3, the DNA is TGTGCCAGCACCCAGCGGGGGGCGGGGGTCAATGAGCAGTTCTTC.

The CDR3, as DNA: TGTGCCAGCAGTACAAGGGGGACAATTCCCTCCTATAATTCACCCCTCCACTTT. This sequence encodes CASSTRGTIPSYNSPLHF. The V call is TRBV25-1, the J call TRBJ1-6, with D perhaps TRBD1 (6 bases). The germline V gene encodes CDR1 MGHDK and CDR2 SYGVNS. The V and J ends lost 5 bases and 0 bases respectively, with 17 bases between them. CDR3 length: 18 amino acids.

Concerning this clonotype: A much bigger clone sits one base away, suggesting this may be a read error. This chain uses TRBV20-1 with TRBJ2-5; TRBD2 agrees at 12 bases. Germline V CDR1 and CDR2: DFQATT, SNEGSKA (reference sequence). The V gene end was trimmed by 3 bases and the J gene end by 11 bases; junction bases not matched to a gene: 13. The CDR3 contains 15 residues. This CDR3 is CSASVRTSGTDEQYF. The CDR3 DNA follows: TGCAGTGCTAGCGTCAGGACTAGCGGGACGGATGAGCAGTACTTC.

This clonotype came up many times. V usage is TRBV7-6 and J usage is TRBJ2-7; 8 bases map to TRBD2. Germline values: CDR1 SGHVS, CDR2 FNYEAQ. The CDR3 contains 18 residues. Trimming at V came to 0 bases and at J to 3 bases, leaving 13 bases not matched to a gene. CDR3 amino acids: CASSLAESGSDFFYEQYF. DNA of the CDR3: TGTGCCAGCAGCTTAGCCGAGAGCGGGAGTGATTTTTTCTACGAGCAGTACTTC.

The V call is TRBV5-1, the J call TRBJ2-3; TRBD2 might be the D (6 bases). Trimming removed 0 bases at V and 5 bases at J, with 16 bases between. CDR1 is SGHRS, CDR2 YFSETQ, per germline. The CDR3 extends over 16 amino acids. CDR3 protein: CASSLAVLASIDTQYF. The CDR3 DNA reads as TGCGCCAGCAGCTTGGCCGTTCTAGCGTCGATAGATACGCAGTATTTT.

V gene TRBV5-5 combines with J gene TRBJ2-1, with 9 bases that match TRBD1. Per germline, CDR1 SGHKS and CDR2 YYEKEE (reference sequence). This CDR3 contains 15 residues. V shed 0 bases and J 3 bases; nucleotides not matched to a gene: 1. This CDR3 reads CASSLVGQGYNEQFF. The CDR3 DNA reads as TGTGCCAGCAGCTTGGTGGGACAGGGCTACAATGAGCAGTTCTTC.

With respect to this clonotype: A much larger clonotype is one base distant, so this may be a read error. The chain couples TRBV4-3 to TRBJ2-1; 7 bases fit TRBD2. The CDR3 has 14 residues. CDR1 is LGHNA and CDR2 is YSLEER in the germline V gene. The ends lost 3 bases at V and 9 bases at J; junction bases unmatched: 8. The CDR3: CASSQLADRSEQFF. The DNA for the CDR3 is TGCGCCAGCAGCCAGCTAGCGGATAGGAGTGAGCAGTTCTTC.

Comments on this clonotype: This may come from a read error, since a much larger clone is one base off. The rearrangement links TRBV10-3 to TRBJ2-1; a weak D match, TRBD2 (6 bases). This CDR3 has 14 amino acids. Germline lookup yields CDR1 ENHRY and CDR2 SYGVKD. The CDR3 loop is CAIREGGGNNEQFF. The DNA of the CDR3 is TGTGCCATCCGTGAGGGCGGAGGGAACAATGAGCAGTTCTTC.